Shown below are 32 T cell receptor beta chains from a single sample sequenced in a study of OX40 agonist ivuxolimab in advanced cancers. Clones were read by immunoSEQ multiplex PCR, and TCRdb kept only the in-frame ones, dropping some. The sample lists roughly 90,000 clones, approximately 88% seen once, with approximately 1.5% in the top ten. Source: CD4+ or CD8+ T cells sorted from blood, taken in a trial of the OX40 agonist ivuxolimab. These receptors were collected from an adult with an advanced solid tumor such as melanoma, head and neck, liver or kidney cancer.

The count of this clone is one. The chain carries TRBV28 and TRBJ2-6, with D maybe TRBD1 (6 bases). The CDR3 is 16 residues long. Germline V gene data show CDR1 as MDHEN and CDR2 as SYDVKM. V lost 5 bases, J lost 4 bases, and 15 bases lay in between. CDR3 in DNA: TGTGCCAGCAGTAACCTACAGGGCGGGGGGGCCAACGTCCTGACTTTC. It translates to CASSNLQGGGANVLTF.

The chain carries TRBV12-5 and TRBJ2-3; TRBD2 agrees at 11 bases. This CDR3 has 23 residues. The trim removed 3 bases at V and 1 base at J, leaving 24 bases unmatched. The germline V gene has CDR1 LGHNT and CDR2 FRNRAP. The CDR3 sequence: CASGFRDTLAGGMGARGTDTQYF. The CDR3 nucleotides are TGTGCTAGTGGTTTCCGGGACACCCTAGCGGGAGGTATGGGAGCGCGGGGCACAGATACGCAGTATTTT.

The chain links TRBV10-3 to TRBJ1-1, with a weak D call TRBD1 (5 bases). The V and J ends lost 8 bases and 4 bases respectively, with 14 bases between them. This CDR3 is built from 13 residues. The germline V gene has CDR1 ENHRY and CDR2 SYGVKD. The CDR3 is CAILRGEGTEAFF. DNA of the CDR3: TGTGCCATCCTGCGGGGGGAGGGCACTGAAGCTTTCTTT.

The table lists this clone with a few counts. The chain links TRBV4-3 to TRBJ1-5; perhaps TRBD1 as D (5 bases). CDR1 is LGHNA and CDR2 is YSLEER in the germline V gene. This CDR3 is 17 amino acids long. V was shortened by 3 bases and J by 0 bases, with 15 bases between the two germline ends. Here the CDR3 reads CASSQDHGAASNQPQHF. CDR3 in DNA: TGCGCCAGCAGCCAGGACCATGGGGCTGCTAGCAATCAGCCCCAGCATTTT.

This clone is large (0.1 to 1%) in the sample. This sequence joins TRBV7-9 and TRBJ2-7, with TRBD2 identical over 7 bases. The V gene's germline CDR1 is SEHNR and CDR2 FQNEAQ (reference sequence). The CDR3 contains 14 residues. The V gene end was trimmed by 5 bases and the J gene end by 6 bases; junction bases not matched to a gene: 10. For the CDR3, the DNA is TGTGCCAGCAGCCCCGGGACTATCGACACCGAGCAGTACTTC. As protein: CASSPGTIDTEQYF. Supplemented by reference TRBV7-9 and TRBJ2-7, the full variable domain reads DTGVSQNPRHKITKRGQNVTFRCDPISEHNRLYWYRQTLGQGPEFLTYFQNEAQLEKSRLLSDRFSAERPKGSFSTLEIQRTEQGDSAMYLCASSPGTIDTEQYFGPGTRLTVT.

The rearrangement joins TRBV7-9 to TRBJ1-1; no clear D. The CDR3 is 14 residues long. The ends were cut back, 3 bases at V and 3 bases at J, with 11 bases in the middle. Germline values: CDR1 SEHNR, CDR2 FQNEAQ (reference sequence). The CDR3 loop is CASSFTGKDTEAFF. CDR3 DNA: TGTGCCAGCAGCTTCACGGGTAAGGACACTGAAGCTTTCTTT.

This clone is a singleton in its sample. This rearrangement joins TRBV18 to TRBJ2-3; tentatively, D is TRBD1 or TRBD2 (6 bases each). This CDR3 spans 15 amino acids. Germline V gene sequence: CDR1 KGHSH, CDR2 LQKENI. Trimming cost V 8 bases and J 8 bases, with 23 bases left between them. The CDR3 nucleotides read TGTGCCAGCACTCAGGACAGTTCGTACGGGGGTACGCAGTATTTT. Protein product: CASTQDSSYGGTQYF.

The chain has TRBV19 and TRBJ1-5; D unresolved. Germline V lookup: CDR1 LNHDA, CDR2 SQIVND (reference sequence). The V end lost 1 base, the J end lost 3 bases, and 10 bases lay between the germline ends. The CDR3 extends over 15 amino acids. In nucleotides, the CDR3 is TGTGCCAGTAGTATAGGGGGAAGGGTCAATCAGCCCCAGCATTTT. This gives the protein CASSIGGRVNQPQHF.

In DNA, the CDR3 is TGTGCCAGCAGAGGGAGTGGGCTTGGGGGAACCATATATTTT. Its protein product is CASRGSGLGGTIYF. The chain employs TRBV6-6 and TRBJ1-3; D may be TRBD1 (5 bases). In germline, CDR1 is MNHNY, CDR2 SVGAGI (reference sequence). The CDR3 length is 14 residues. The germline V and J ends were trimmed by 6 bases and 10 bases, with 19 bases remaining between them.

The J gene is TRBJ2-2, the V gene TRBV10-3; D remains unclear. Trimming cost V 2 bases and J 3 bases, with 13 bases left between them. In germline, CDR1 is ENHRY, CDR2 SYGVKD. The CDR3 is 16 residues long. The CDR3 reads CAISEVVVGDTGELFF. CDR3 sequence (DNA): TGTGCCATCAGTGAGGTTGTTGTTGGGGACACCGGGGAGCTGTTTTTT.

V is TRBV11-3 and J is TRBJ2-7; a weak D match, TRBD2 (6 bases). V lost 5 bases to trimming and J lost 7 bases, with 15 bases between them. Per the germline V gene, CDR1 is SGHNT and CDR2 is YENEEA. The CDR3 covers 13 residues. CDR3 region: CASSLNWAGEQYF. The CDR3 DNA sequence: TGTGCCAGCAGCCTCAACTGGGCGGGAGAGCAGTACTTC.

The V and J genes are TRBV7-3 and TRBJ1-2; D gene uncertain. V lost 3 bases and J 2 bases, leaving 7 bases between the germline ends. Germline CDR1 SGHTA, CDR2 FQGTGA. The CDR3 length is 13 residues. The CDR3 DNA reads TGTGCCAGCAGCTTGACACCGAACTATGGCTACACCTTC. Translated: CASSLTPNYGYTF.

This sequence joins TRBV5-1 and TRBJ1-3; no clear D gene. This CDR3 contains 14 residues. The germline V and J ends were trimmed by 0 bases and 2 bases, with 6 bases remaining between them. Looked up from germline, CDR1 is SGHRS and CDR2 is YFSETQ. The CDR3 bases are TGCGCCAGCAGCTTGGGCGGTACTGGAAACACCATATATTTT. Its protein is CASSLGGTGNTIYF.

This clone appeared a single time. The V gene is TRBV7-2, the J gene TRBJ2-2, with D tentatively TRBD1 or TRBD2 (5 bases each). V dropped 4 bases and J dropped 2 bases, with 14 bases sitting between them. This CDR3 has 16 amino acids. The germline V gene has CDR1 SGHTA and CDR2 FQGNSA. The CDR3: CASSSGTDYNTGELFF. In DNA, the CDR3 is TGTGCCAGCAGCTCCGGGACGGATTACAACACCGGGGAGCTGTTTTTT.

The chain employs TRBV11-2 and TRBJ2-7; tentatively, D is TRBD1 or TRBD2 (5 bases each). CDR1 SGHAT and CDR2 FQNNGV come from the germline V gene. Trimming pared 4 bases from V and 0 bases from J, leaving 13 bases between. There are 15 residues in the CDR3. The DNA of the CDR3 is TGTGCCAGCAGCTCACTAGGGGCCATCTCCTACGAGCAGTACTTC. It codes for CASSSLGAISYEQYF.

The gene calls are TRBV19 and TRBJ1-2; the D gene is possibly TRBD1 (6 bases). The CDR3 loop spans 13 amino acids. V shed 5 bases and J shed 6 bases, with 13 bases lying between them. Germline CDR1 is LNHDA and CDR2 is SQIVND (reference sequence). The DNA of the CDR3 is TGTGCCAGTAGTTCCACAGGGTACCATGGCTACACCTTC. Translating gives CASSSTGYHGYTF. The entire variable domain, with the rest obtained from reference TRBV19 and TRBJ1-2, is as follows: DGGITQSPKYLFRKEGQNVTLSCEQNLNHDAMYWYRQDPGQGLRLIYYSQIVNDFQKGDIAEGYSVSREKKESFPLTVTSAQKNPTAFYLCASSSTGYHGYTFGSGTRLTVV.

The chain recombines TRBV11-2 with TRBJ2-7; 11 bases align to TRBD1. Germline CDR1 is SGHAT and CDR2 is FQNNGV. With 6 bases clipped from V and 2 bases from J, the junction kept 3 bases outside the gene matches. The CDR3 covers 14 residues. CDR3 in DNA: TGTGCCAGCAGGCCGGGACAGGGGGCCTACGAGCAGTACTTC. It encodes CASRPGQGAYEQYF. Supplemented by reference TRBV11-2 and TRBJ2-7, the full variable domain reads EAGVAQSPRYKIIEKRQSVAFWCNPISGHATLYWYQQILGQGPKLLIQFQNNGVVDDSQLPKDRFSAERLKGVDSTLKIQPAKLEDSAVYLCASRPGQGAYEQYFGPGTRLTVT.

V gene TRBV19 combines with J gene TRBJ1-4; possibly TRBD1 for D (5 bases). Germline loops: CDR1 LNHDA, CDR2 SQIVND (reference sequence). Trimming cost V 3 bases and J 8 bases, with 13 bases left between them. This CDR3 has 14 residues. The CDR3 DNA follows: TGTGCCAGTAGTATCAGTCAGGGTCGGGAAAAACTGTTTTTT. It yields the protein CASSISQGREKLFF.

The chain carries TRBV5-1 and TRBJ2-5; TRBD2 matches 10 bases. The end of the DNA fits TRBJ2-7 better, so the J call may be wrong. CDR3 length: 15 amino acids. CDR1 and CDR2 (germline): SGHRS, YFSETQ. CDR3 bases: TGCGCCAGCAGCGAGACTAGCGGGTTCTCCTACGAGCAGTACTTC. It translates to CASSETSGFSYEQYF.

To note about this clone: This same CDR3 is encoded by further DNA sequences in the sample. J is TRBJ1-2 and V is TRBV28; D may be TRBD1 (5 bases). Germline V lookup: CDR1 MDHEN, CDR2 SYDVKM. The CDR3 is 12 residues long. V was pared by 2 bases and J by 5 bases, with 6 bases between. The CDR3: CASSLRGYGYTF. As DNA, the CDR3 is TGTGCCAGCAGTTTAAGGGGATATGGCTACACCTTC.

This clone has only a few counts. CDR3 sequence reads: CASSLNAYNEQFF. Written as DNA, the CDR3 is TGTGCCAGCAGCTTAAACGCCTACAATGAGCAGTTCTTC. The gene calls are TRBV7-2 and TRBJ2-1; D is undetermined. CDR1 SGHTA and CDR2 FQGNSA come from the germline V gene. The CDR3 spans 13 residues. Trimming shortened V by 2 bases and J by 2 bases, and 4 bases separated the two germline ends.

The CDR3 spells CASSLRGTGVGTGELFF. CDR3 DNA: TGTGCCAGCAGCTTACGGGGGACGGGAGTTGGGACCGGGGAGCTGTTTTTT. V gene TRBV11-3 combines with J gene TRBJ2-2; D may be TRBD2 (6 bases). V was trimmed by 2 bases and J by 5 bases, leaving 18 bases between them. The CDR3 spans 17 residues. Germline-derived CDR1 and CDR2 are SGHNT and YENEEA.

The chain joins TRBV2 to TRBJ2-7; 12 positions agree with TRBD2. The CDR3 totals 14 residues. J gave up 2 bases and V 5 bases, and 1 base lay outside the gene matches. The germline V gene has CDR1 SNHLY and CDR2 FYNNEI. The CDR3 region is CASSLAGGPYEQYF. The CDR3, as DNA: TGTGCCAGCAGTCTAGCGGGAGGGCCCTACGAGCAGTACTTC.

V gene TRBV19 combines with J gene TRBJ1-4; 8 positions match TRBD1. Unmatched junction bases numbered 10, after V lost 6 bases and J lost 10 bases. CDR3 length: 14 amino acids. The germline gives CDR1 LNHDA, CDR2 SQIVND (reference sequence). CDR3 sequence: CASRSGQDTGKLFF. Here the CDR3 DNA reads TGTGCCAGTAGATCGGGACAGGACACTGGAAAACTGTTTTTT.

This rearrangement joins TRBV5-1 to TRBJ2-2; 9 positions agree with TRBD2. The V and J ends lost 0 bases and 5 bases, in that order; junction bases with no gene match: 2. This CDR3 is built from 15 residues. The germline V gene has CDR1 SGHRS and CDR2 YFSETQ. The CDR3 sequence is CASSLGLAGTGELFF. CDR3 coding DNA: TGCGCCAGCAGCTTGGGGCTAGCGGGGACCGGGGAGCTGTTTTTT.

This clone was detected once. The V gene is TRBV5-1, the J gene TRBJ2-1, with D possibly matching TRBD1 (6 bases). The CDR3 is made up of 15 amino acids. The germline V gene has CDR1 SGHRS and CDR2 YFSETQ. V lost 2 bases, J lost 6 bases, and 15 bases lay in between. CDR3 in amino acids: CASSLLITGSNEQFF. CDR3 sequence (DNA): TGCGCCAGCAGCTTACTGATAACAGGGTCCAATGAGCAGTTCTTC.

The chain recombines TRBV19 with TRBJ1-2, with unresolved D. Germline loops: CDR1 LNHDA, CDR2 SQIVND (reference sequence). This CDR3 is built from 13 residues. V was pared by 5 bases and J by 0 bases, with 7 bases between. CDR3 sequence (DNA): TGTGCCAGTAGTTCGCGAGCTAACTATGGCTACACCTTC. This translates into CASSSRANYGYTF.

The genes are TRBV6-5 and TRBJ1-2; D perhaps matches TRBD1 (6 bases). The CDR3 extends over 11 amino acids. Germline CDR1 and CDR2: MNHEY and SVGAGI. V was trimmed by 6 bases and J by 6 bases, leaving 8 bases between them. CDR3 nucleotides: TGTGCCAGCAGGAGGGGGGATGGCTACACCTTC. It codes for CASRRGDGYTF.

The rearrangement joins TRBV6-1 to TRBJ1-3, with a possible D match to TRBD1 (6 bases). V was shortened by 8 bases and J by 0 bases, with 14 bases between the two germline ends. Germline CDR1 reads MNHNS; CDR2 reads SASEGT. This CDR3 contains 15 residues. CDR3 region: CASARQAHSGNTIYF. DNA of the CDR3: TGTGCCAGCGCGAGACAGGCCCACTCTGGAAACACCATATATTTT.

The rearrangement joins TRBV28 to TRBJ1-2; D call uncertain. In germline, CDR1 is MDHEN, CDR2 SYDVKM. V was trimmed by 3 bases and J by 0 bases, leaving 14 bases between them. The CDR3 length is 16 residues. This CDR3 is CASSFMRTVTNYGYTF. The DNA for the CDR3 is TGTGCCAGCAGTTTTATGAGAACAGTTACTAACTATGGCTACACCTTC.

The gene calls are TRBV7-2 and TRBJ2-5; 14 nucleotides match TRBD2. V lost 5 bases and J lost 4; bases outside the gene matches: 6. Germline CDR1 and CDR2: SGHTA and FQGNSA. The CDR3 consists of 16 residues. The CDR3 DNA reads as TGTGCCAGCAGCGACAGACTAGCGGGGGGGGCAGAGACCCAGTACTTC. Residues: CASSDRLAGGAETQYF. The variable domain in full, completed from reference TRBV7-2 and TRBJ2-5, reads GAGVSQSPSNKVTEKGKDVELRCDPISGHTALYWYRQSLGQGLEFLIYFQGNSAPDKSGLPSDRFSAERTGGSVSTLTIQRTQQEDSAVYLCASSDRLAGGAETQYFGPGTRLLVL.

The V gene is TRBV6-5, the J gene TRBJ1-3, with a tentative D call TRBD1 (5 bases). The CDR3 covers 15 residues. Germline lookup yields CDR1 MNHEY and CDR2 SVGAGI. V was trimmed by 2 bases and J by 7 bases, leaving 15 bases between them. In nucleotides, the CDR3 is TGTGCCAGCAGTTACACGGGGCTCGGGGTGAACACCATATATTTT. Its translation: CASSYTGLGVNTIYF.